One sample yielded the 25 T cell receptor beta chains listed below, sequenced in a study of CD8 T cells in ankylosing spondylitis. Overall study findings and caveats: One TCR beta motif, made up of roughly eight highly homologous variants, appeared characteristic of ankylosing spondylitis blood.

Their antigens remain unidentified. From the 5' RACE reads, TCRdb called clonotypes with MiXCR, one entry per CDR3 protein. The sample carries some 240,000 distinct CDR3 sequences, around 6.6% recorded once. Input material: blood, either unsorted or a sorted T cell fraction (not recorded which). These receptors were taken from a male donor with ankylosing spondylitis.

This clonotype came up many times. The chain joins TRBV5-6 to TRBJ2-1; maybe TRBD2 (6 bases). The germline CDR1 and CDR2 sequences are SGHDT and YYEEEE. The CDR3 has 15 residues. The ends were cut back, 4 bases at V and 0 bases at J, with 11 bases in the middle. The CDR3, as DNA: TGTGCCAGCAGCCTTGGGGGGAACTCCTACAATGAGCAGTTCTTC. It codes for CASSLGGNSYNEQFF.

In this sample, this clonotype turned up many times. The gene calls are TRBV12-3 or TRBV12-4 and TRBJ2-7; the match to TRBD1 covers 7 bases. V was clipped by 4 bases and J by 4 bases; unmatched bases: 4. CDR3 length equals 13 residues. The CDR3 DNA sequence: TGTGCCAGCAGTTCGACAGGGAGATACGAGCAGTACTTC. Translation: CASSSTGRYEQYF.

This clonotype was recorded many times. This chain connects TRBV29-1 to TRBJ2-2; 11 positions match TRBD1. With V trimmed by 3 bases and J by 6 bases, 9 bases remained unmatched. Germline V lookup: CDR1 SQVTM, CDR2 ANQGSEA. The CDR3 extends over 16 amino acids. DNA for the CDR3: TGCAGCGTTGAGGGGTCCCCGGGACAGGGGGCCGGGGAGCTGTTTTTT. Translated, it gives CSVEGSPGQGAGELFF.

This clonotype has only a few counts. The rearrangement joins TRBV4-3 to TRBJ2-3; D call uncertain. The V end was cut by 1 base, the J end by 2 bases, with 13 bases between. CDR3 length equals 16 residues. Germline V CDR1 and CDR2: LGHNA, YSLEER. The chain's CDR3 is CASSQGRQPTTDTQYF. The CDR3 bases are TGCGCCAGCAGCCAAGGGCGTCAGCCCACCACAGATACGCAGTATTTT.

This clonotype was recorded many times. The rearrangement uses TRBV2 and TRBJ1-5; unclear D gene. V was cut by 1 base and J by 2 bases, with 12 bases left in between. CDR1 is SNHLY, CDR2 FYNNEI, per germline. The CDR3 is 16 residues long. This chain's CDR3 is CASSEEGDLGNQPQHF. The CDR3 DNA reads as TGTGCCAGCAGTGAAGAGGGCGACTTGGGCAATCAGCCCCAGCATTTT.

J is TRBJ1-1 and V is TRBV7-9; D is perhaps TRBD1 (6 bases). Between the trimmed V and J ends, which lost 6 bases and 2 bases, there was a span of 13 bases. Germline V lookup: CDR1 SEHNR, CDR2 FQNEAQ (reference sequence). The CDR3 is made up of 14 amino acids. CDR3 in DNA: TGTGCCAGCAGTTCGGGCAGGGGTAACACTGAAGCTTTCTTT. Translating gives CASSSGRGNTEAFF.

The chain couples TRBV20-1 to TRBJ2-2; D is uncertain. This CDR3 spans 16 amino acids. Germline CDR1 reads DFQATT; CDR2 reads SNEGSKA (reference sequence). Trimming pared 0 bases from V and 1 base from J, leaving 12 bases between. The CDR3 DNA follows: TGCAGTGCTAGAGAGATCGGACGGCAGAACACCGGGGAGCTGTTTTTT. Protein: CSAREIGRQNTGELFF.

The chain carries TRBV11-2 and TRBJ1-4; the D is unclear. CDR1 is SGHAT and CDR2 is FQNNGV in the germline V gene. The ends were cut back, 6 bases at V and 8 bases at J, with 16 bases in the middle. The CDR3 sequence is 14 residues long. The CDR3 region has the DNA TGTGCCAGCAGATTGAGAAACGCCCCAGAAAAACTGTTTTTT. Its translation is CASRLRNAPEKLFF.

V gene TRBV19 combines with J gene TRBJ1-1, with no clear D. The CDR3 is made up of 13 amino acids. The V gene lost 5 bases and the J gene lost 7 bases, with 14 bases spanning the gap. Germline CDR1 reads LNHDA; CDR2 reads SQIVND (reference sequence). The CDR3 DNA follows: TGTGCCAGTAGTGGGCCTGGGGTATTTGAAGCTTTCTTT. Translating gives CASSGPGVFEAFF.

Ten or more counts support this clonotype. V gene TRBV15 combines with J gene TRBJ1-5, with a weak D call TRBD1 (5 bases). The CDR3 has 15 residues. CDR1 is LNHNV and CDR2 is YYDKDF in the germline V gene (reference sequence). Trimming pared 1 base from V and 3 bases from J, leaving 10 bases between. This CDR3 is CATSRGQLLNQPQHF. In nucleotides, the CDR3 is TGTGCCACCAGCAGAGGACAGCTACTCAATCAGCCCCAGCATTTT.

The chain combines TRBV5-4 with TRBJ1-2; possibly TRBD1 for D (6 bases). The V end lost 3 bases, the J end lost 6 bases, and 27 bases lay between the germline ends. CDR3 length: 18 residues. Germline V lookup: CDR1 SGHNT, CDR2 YYREEE (reference sequence). The DNA of the CDR3 is TGTGCCAGCAGCTCCGGGGGCCTCAGGGGAGTAGGTCCGAATGGCTACACCTTC. Encoded protein: CASSSGGLRGVGPNGYTF.

This clonotype was seen ten or more times. The genes are TRBV11-2 and TRBJ2-2; D may be TRBD1 (5 bases). The CDR3 spans 15 residues. Germline-derived CDR1 and CDR2 are SGHAT and FQNNGV. Trimming pared 1 base from V and 3 bases from J, leaving 9 bases between. CDR3 region: CASSLASGYTGELFF. CDR3 DNA: TGTGCCAGCAGCTTAGCGTCAGGGTACACCGGGGAGCTGTTTTTT. The complete variable domain, with remaining parts taken from reference TRBV11-2 and TRBJ2-2, reads EAGVAQSPRYKIIEKRQSVAFWCNPISGHATLYWYQQILGQGPKLLIQFQNNGVVDDSQLPKDRFSAERLKGVDSTLKIQPAKLEDSAVYLCASSLASGYTGELFFGEGSRLTVL.

This clonotype has a count of ten or more. This chain connects TRBV12-3 or TRBV12-4 to TRBJ1-1; D perhaps matches TRBD1 (5 bases). The length of the CDR3 is 15 residues. V was clipped by 5 bases and J by 4 bases, with 17 bases between them. The CDR3 region has the DNA TGTGCCAGCAGTCGACCGGGACGTTGGGGCACTGAAGCTTTCTTT. Protein: CASSRPGRWGTEAFF.

This clonotype has a count of ten or more. The rearrangement uses TRBV16 and TRBJ2-7; TRBD2 might be the D (5 bases). Trimming took 3 bases from V and 5 from J, leaving 17 bases between them. CDR1 is KGHSY and CDR2 is FQNENV in the germline V gene. This CDR3 has 15 amino acids. CDR3: CASSQLLGLNHEQYF. The CDR3 nucleotides read TGTGCCAGCAGCCAGTTACTAGGCCTGAACCACGAGCAGTACTTC.

CDR3 bases: TGTGCCAGCAGCGTAGCTCTAGCGGGGGGGCTGGATGAGCAGTTCTTC. Translation: CASSVALAGGLDEQFF. The chain joins TRBV9 to TRBJ2-1; 12 nucleotides line up with TRBD2. V lost 0 bases, J lost 8 bases, and 6 bases stayed unmatched. Per germline, CDR1 SGDLS and CDR2 YYNGEE. The CDR3 consists of 16 residues.

This clonotype has just a few counts. V and J are TRBV27 and TRBJ2-7; D possibly uses TRBD1 or TRBD2 (5 bases each). V lost 2 bases and J lost 4, with 12 bases in between. Per germline, CDR1 MNHEY and CDR2 SMNVEV (reference sequence). The CDR3 runs to 14 residues. CDR3 nucleotides: TGTGCCAGCAGTTTACACGGGGCGCTATACGAGCAGTACTTC. Translated: CASSLHGALYEQYF.

This clonotype was counted many times. This chain joins TRBV28 and TRBJ2-5; either TRBD1 or TRBD2 may fit D (6 bases each). Germline CDR1 is MDHEN and CDR2 is SYDVKM. Between the trimmed V and J ends, which lost 3 bases and 3 bases, there was a span of 20 bases. CDR3 length: 17 residues. The CDR3 DNA sequence: TGTGCCAGCAGTTTCGTGGGGGCGCGGGGACTTAAAGAGACCCAGTACTTC. It encodes CASSFVGARGLKETQYF.

There are many counts of this clonotype. The chain couples TRBV11-2 to TRBJ2-3; possible D gene TRBD1, 6 bases. Germline lookup yields CDR1 SGHAT and CDR2 FQNNGV. The CDR3 totals 13 residues. V lost 6 bases and J lost 8, with 15 bases in between. For the CDR3, the DNA is TGTGCCAGCAGGCACCAGGGGATCGGTACGCAGTATTTT. Amino acids: CASRHQGIGTQYF. Full variable domain (outside the CDR3, taken from reference TRBV11-2 and TRBJ2-3): EAGVAQSPRYKIIEKRQSVAFWCNPISGHATLYWYQQILGQGPKLLIQFQNNGVVDDSQLPKDRFSAERLKGVDSTLKIQPAKLEDSAVYLCASRHQGIGTQYFGPGTRLTVL.

This clonotype was picked up many times. CDR3 DNA sequence: TGTGCCAGCAGTGACTCGGGAGGGAGCTCCTACAATGAGCAGTTCTTC. Translated: CASSDSGGSSYNEQFF. V is TRBV6-4 and J is TRBJ2-1, with 7 bases that match TRBD2. V lost 0 bases and J lost 0; bases outside the gene matches: 2. The germline gives CDR1 MRHNA, CDR2 SNTAGT. The CDR3 runs to 16 residues.

This clonotype was picked up many times. The chain is built from TRBV6-1 and TRBJ1-1, with 8 nucleotides matching TRBD1. The CDR3 spans 14 residues. The V gene end was trimmed by 7 bases and the J gene end by 1 base; junction bases not matched to a gene: 5. Per the germline V gene, CDR1 is MNHNS and CDR2 is SASEGT. The CDR3 sequence: CASTAGTGNTEAFF. The DNA for the CDR3 is TGTGCCAGCACCGCCGGGACAGGGAACACTGAAGCTTTCTTT.

Ten or more counts support this clonotype. The gene calls are TRBV27 and TRBJ2-5; D unresolved. The CDR3 has 11 residues. The V gene's germline CDR1 is MNHEY and CDR2 SMNVEV (reference sequence). With 8 bases removed from V and 4 bases from J, the gap between germline ends came to 8 bases. CDR3 region: CASGRVETQYF. The CDR3 region has the DNA TGTGCCAGCGGTAGGGTAGAGACCCAGTACTTC.

Ten or more counts support this clonotype. The rearrangement links TRBV7-8 to TRBJ2-4; 7 nucleotides align to TRBD1. The length of the CDR3 is 16 residues. CDR1 SGHVS and CDR2 FQNEAQ come from the germline V gene. With 5 bases clipped from V and 8 bases from J, the junction kept 15 bases outside the gene matches. In DNA, the CDR3 is TGTGCCAGCAGCCTCGACAGGGAATGGGTGGGTGACATTCAGTACTTC. Translation: CASSLDREWVGDIQYF.

This clonotype was found many times. V is TRBV28 and J is TRBJ2-5, with TRBD2 identical over 11 bases. The CDR3 contains 17 residues. From germline, CDR1 is MDHEN and CDR2 SYDVKM. V gave up 4 bases and J gave up 5 bases; unmatched junction bases: 12. Here the CDR3 DNA reads TGTGCCAGCAGTTCCCGGTTAGCGGGGGGGCCGCTGGAGACCCAGTACTTC. Amino acid sequence: CASSSRLAGGPLETQYF.

This clonotype has a count of ten or more. V and J are TRBV7-2 and TRBJ1-2, with 7 positions matching TRBD1. The CDR3 has 14 amino acids. Looked up from germline, CDR1 is SGHTA and CDR2 is FQGNSA. V shed 5 bases, J shed 7 bases, and the junction held 10 bases outside the gene matches. The CDR3 region is CASSDQDRSIGYTF. Here the CDR3 DNA reads TGTGCCAGCAGCGACCAGGACAGGTCAATTGGCTACACCTTC.

Many counts were recorded for this clonotype. V gene TRBV4-3 combines with J gene TRBJ1-1, with D maybe TRBD1 (5 bases). Germline-derived CDR1 and CDR2 are LGHNA and YSLEER. The CDR3 is 14 amino acids. Trimming took off 4 bases at V and 7 bases at J, with 16 bases between the two ends. In DNA, the CDR3 is TGCGCCAGCAGCCGCCGTGACAGATTATTTGAAGCTTTCTTT. Protein product: CASSRRDRLFEAFF.